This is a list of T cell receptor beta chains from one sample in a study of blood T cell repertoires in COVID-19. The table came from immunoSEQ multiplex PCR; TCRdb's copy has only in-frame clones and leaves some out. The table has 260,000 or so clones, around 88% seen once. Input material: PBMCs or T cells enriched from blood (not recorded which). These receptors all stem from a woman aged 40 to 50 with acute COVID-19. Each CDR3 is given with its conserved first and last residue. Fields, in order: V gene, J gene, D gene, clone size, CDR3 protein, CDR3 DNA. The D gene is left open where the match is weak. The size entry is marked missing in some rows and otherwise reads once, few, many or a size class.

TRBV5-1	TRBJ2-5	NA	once	CASSLGRTQETQYF	TGCGCCAGCAGCTTGGGGCGGACACAAGAGACCCAGTACTTC
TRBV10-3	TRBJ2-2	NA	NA	CAISDAPGANTGELFF	TGTGCCATCAGTGACGCCCCCGGGGCGAACACCGGGGAGCTGTTTTTT
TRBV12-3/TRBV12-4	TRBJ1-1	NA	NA	CASSLRGAAFF	TGTGCCAGCAGTTTAAGGGGCGCGGCTTTCTTT
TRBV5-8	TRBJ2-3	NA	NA	CASSLAKGVSYTQYF	TGTGCCAGCAGCTTGGCCAAAGGAGTCAGCTATACGCAGTATTTT
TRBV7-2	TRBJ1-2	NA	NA	CASNFDSYGYTF	TGTGCCAGCAACTTCGACAGCTATGGCTACACCTTC
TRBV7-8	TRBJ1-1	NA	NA	CASSPDGYTEAFF	TGTGCCAGCAGCCCCGACGGGTACACTGAAGCTTTCTTT
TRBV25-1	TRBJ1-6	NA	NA	CASSEYYQNSPLHF	TGTGCCAGCAGTGAATATTACCAGAATTCACCCCTCCACTTT
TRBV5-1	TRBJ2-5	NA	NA	CASSRSDQETQYF	TGCGCCAGCAGCCGCTCGGACCAAGAGACCCAGTACTTC
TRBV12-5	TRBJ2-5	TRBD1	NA	CASGPGQGETQYF	TGTGCTAGTGGTCCCGGACAGGGTGAGACCCAGTACTTC
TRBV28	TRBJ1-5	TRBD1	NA	CATKTGVRDNQPQHF	TGTGCCACCAAGACAGGGGTAAGGGACAATCAGCCCCAGCATTTT
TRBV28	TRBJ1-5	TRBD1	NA	CASSSPGFAEGAGGQPQHF	TGTGCCAGCAGTTCTCCGGGGTTTGCGGAGGGGGCAGGAGGGCAGCCCCAGCATTTT
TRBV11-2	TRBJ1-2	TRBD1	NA	CASSSPGDRGSSSNYGYTF	TGTGCCAGCAGCTCCCCGGGGGACAGGGGAAGCTCCTCTAACTATGGCTACACCTTC
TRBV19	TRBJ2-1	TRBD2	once	CASRGLAGPYNEQFF	TGTGCCAGTAGGGGACTAGCGGGGCCATACAATGAGCAGTTCTTC
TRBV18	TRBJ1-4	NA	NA	CASSPSASEKLFF	TGTGCCAGCTCACCATCAGCTAGTGAAAAACTGTTTTTT
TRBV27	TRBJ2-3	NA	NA	CASSHGTDTQYF	TGTGCCAGCAGTCACGGGACAGATACGCAGTATTTT
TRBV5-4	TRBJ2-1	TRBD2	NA	CASSRGIPSGSGNEQFF	TGTGCCAGCAGCAGGGGGATCCCTAGCGGGAGTGGGAATGAGCAGTTCTTC
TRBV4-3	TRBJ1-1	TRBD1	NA	CASSQRTGDTEAFF	TGCGCCAGCAGCCAGAGAACAGGGGACACTGAAGCTTTCTTT
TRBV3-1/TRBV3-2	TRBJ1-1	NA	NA	CASSHLSREAFF	TGTGCCAGCAGCCACCTTTCGAGAGAAGCTTTCTTT
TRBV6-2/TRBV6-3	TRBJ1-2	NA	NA	CASSSRRTVSGYTF	TGTGCCAGCAGTTCTCGTCGGACAGTTTCTGGCTACACCTTC
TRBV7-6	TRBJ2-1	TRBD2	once	CASSFAASGSSGAYNEQFF	TGTGCCAGCAGCTTTGCGGCTAGCGGGAGTTCCGGGGCCTACAATGAGCAGTTCTTC
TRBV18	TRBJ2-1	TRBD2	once	CASSPEGLAGNYEQFF	TGTGCCAGCTCACCCGAGGGACTAGCGGGTAACTATGAGCAGTTCTTC
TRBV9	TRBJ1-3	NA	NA	CASSTNRASGNTIYF	TGTGCCAGCAGCACCAACAGGGCCTCTGGAAACACCATATATTTT
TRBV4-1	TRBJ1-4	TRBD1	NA	CASSNRGIGEKLFF	TGCGCCAGCAGCAACAGGGGTATCGGTGAAAAACTGTTTTTT
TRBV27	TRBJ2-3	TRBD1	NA	CASSYYRGSYWTQYF	TGTGCCAGCAGTTATTACAGGGGAAGCTATTGGACGCAGTATTTT
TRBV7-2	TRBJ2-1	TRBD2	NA	CASSLVAGEAYNEQFF	TGTGCCAGCAGCTTAGTAGCGGGAGAAGCCTACAATGAGCAGTTCTTC
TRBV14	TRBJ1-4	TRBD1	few	CASSPRQGSTNEKLFF	TGTGCCAGCAGCCCCCGACAGGGTTCAACTAATGAAAAACTGTTTTTT
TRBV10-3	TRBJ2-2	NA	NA	CAISPIGAARVGKNTGELFF	TGTGCCATCAGTCCCATAGGGGCGGCTCGGGTAGGGAAGAACACCGGAGAGCTGTTTTTT
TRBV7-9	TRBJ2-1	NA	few	CASSNHGTPTRNEQFF	TGTGCCAGCAGCAACCACGGGACTCCCACTCGCAATGAGCAGTTCTTC
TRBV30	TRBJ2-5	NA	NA	CAWEAQGAETQYF	TGTGCCTGGGAAGCGCAGGGCGCGGAGACCCAGTACTTC
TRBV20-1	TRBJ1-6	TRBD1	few	CSASRGGKSNSPLHF	TGCAGTGCTAGTCGAGGGGGCAAGAGTAATTCACCCCTCCACTTT
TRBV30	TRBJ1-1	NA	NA	CAWSVPRGVNTEAFF	TGTGCCTGGAGTGTGCCCCGAGGAGTTAACACTGAAGCTTTCTTT
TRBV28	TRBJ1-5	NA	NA	CASSSPSQRAYSNQPQHF	TGTGCCAGCAGTTCGCCGTCCCAGCGGGCATATAGCAATCAGCCCCAGCATTTT
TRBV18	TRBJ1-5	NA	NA	CASSPPGGAGNQPQHF	TGTGCCAGCTCACCACCGGGGGGGGCAGGTAATCAGCCCCAGCATTTT
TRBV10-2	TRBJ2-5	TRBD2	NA	CASSSGRGETQYF	TGCGCCAGCTCGAGCGGGAGGGGGGAGACCCAGTACTTC
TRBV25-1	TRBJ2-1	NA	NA	CASSDVPVTRSYNEQFF	TGTGCCAGCAGTGACGTTCCGGTTACCCGCTCCTACAATGAGCAGTTCTTC
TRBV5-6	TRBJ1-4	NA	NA	CASSSMGANEKLFF	TGTGCCAGCAGCTCTATGGGAGCTAATGAAAAACTGTTTTTT
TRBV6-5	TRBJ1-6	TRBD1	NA	CASRSGTGLHSPLHF	TGTGCCAGCAGGTCCGGGACAGGGCTACATTCACCCCTCCACTTT
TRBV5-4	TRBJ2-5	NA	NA	CASSLVASAETQYF	TGTGCCAGCAGCTTGGTTGCTAGCGCGGAGACCCAGTACTTC
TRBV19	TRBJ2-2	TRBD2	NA	CASRSPGGTGELFF	TGTGCCAGTAGGTCTCCGGGAGGGACCGGGGAGCTGTTTTTT
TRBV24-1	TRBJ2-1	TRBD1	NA	CATSDPRTGNHEQFF	TGTGCCACCAGTGATCCCCGGACAGGGAACCATGAGCAGTTCTTC
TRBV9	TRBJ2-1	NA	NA	CASSVGSPGSYNEQFF	TGTGCCAGCAGCGTAGGGTCGCCGGGCTCCTACAATGAGCAGTTCTTC
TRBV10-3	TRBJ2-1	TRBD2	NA	CAIRKTSGGSYNEQFF	TGTGCCATCAGGAAGACTAGCGGAGGATCCTACAATGAGCAGTTCTTC